The rows below give T cell receptor beta chains drawn from one sample of a study of immune evolution from preneoplasia to lung adenocarcinoma. Profiled with immunoSEQ multiplex PCR; TCRdb holds only in-frame clones, not every one. The profile shows 5,000 or so clones, roughly four fifths of them singletons. Sequencing used FFPE minimally invasive lung adenocarcinoma tissue. Receptor source: a person aged 50-69 years with lung adenocarcinoma. CDR3s include the opening cysteine and the closing phenylalanine or tryptophan. The order of the fields is V gene, D gene, CDR3 length, clone size, J gene, CDR3 DNA, CDR3 protein. The D gene is left open where the match is weak. Size values are once, few and many counts, or a class for expanded clones, and some rows have none.

TRBV19,TRBD2,14,-,TRBJ2-5,TGTGCCAGTAGTTTCGGGACTAGCGCCGAGACCCAGTACTTC,CASSFGTSAETQYF
TRBV28,TRBD1,11,-,TRBJ1-1,TGTGCCAGCAGTGCGACAGGGTTGGCTTTCTTT,CASSATGLAFF
TRBV19,TRBD2,15,-,TRBJ2-5,TGTGCCAGTAGTATAGGGACTAGCGGCGTGGAGACCCAGTACTTC,CASSIGTSGVETQYF
TRBV29-1,TRBD1,14,once,TRBJ2-1,TGCAGCGGTAAAGCGGGACAGGGCTTGAATGAGCAGTTCTTC,CSGKAGQGLNEQFF
TRBV30,-,13,-,TRBJ2-7,TGTGCCTGGAGGGGCCAGGGGCTCCACGAGCAGTACTTC,CAWRGQGLHEQYF
TRBV10-3,-,14,-,TRBJ1-1,TGTGCCATCAGTGAGTCGATCGGGGGAACTGAAGCTTTCTTT,CAISESIGGTEAFF
TRBV11-2,-,14,-,TRBJ2-1,TGTGCCAGCAGCTTAAGCGGGCCCTACAATGAGCAGTTCTTC,CASSLSGPYNEQFF
TRBV2,-,13,-,TRBJ2-5,TGTGCCAGCAGTGTCTCCGAAGGCGAGACCCAGTACTTC,CASSVSEGETQYF
TRBV19,TRBD1,15,-,TRBJ1-6,TGTGCCAGTAGGGACAGGGGCTCCTATAATTCACCCCTCCACTTT,CASRDRGSYNSPLHF
TRBV28,TRBD1,15,-,TRBJ1-5,TGTGCCAGCAGTTTCCGGGACAGGAGCAATCAGCCCCAGCATTTT,CASSFRDRSNQPQHF
TRBV18,TRBD1,14,once,TRBJ1-1,TGTGCCAGCTCACCCTCGGCAGGGGGGACTGAAGCTTTCTTT,CASSPSAGGTEAFF